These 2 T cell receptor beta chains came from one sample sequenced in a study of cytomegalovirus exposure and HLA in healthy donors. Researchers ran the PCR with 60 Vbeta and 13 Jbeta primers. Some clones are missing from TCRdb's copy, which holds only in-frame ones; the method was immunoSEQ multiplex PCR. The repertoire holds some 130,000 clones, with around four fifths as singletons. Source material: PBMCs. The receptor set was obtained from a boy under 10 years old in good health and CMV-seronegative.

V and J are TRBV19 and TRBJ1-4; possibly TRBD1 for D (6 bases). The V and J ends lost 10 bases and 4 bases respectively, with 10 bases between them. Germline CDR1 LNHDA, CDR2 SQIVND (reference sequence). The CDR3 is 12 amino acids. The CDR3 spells CATGHLNEKLFF. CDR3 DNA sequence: TGTGCCACGGGACATCTTAATGAAAAACTGTTTTTT.

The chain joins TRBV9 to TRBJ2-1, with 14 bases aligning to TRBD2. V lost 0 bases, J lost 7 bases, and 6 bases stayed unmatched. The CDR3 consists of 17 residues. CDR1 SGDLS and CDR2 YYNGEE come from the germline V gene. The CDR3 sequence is CASSVDGTSGGLNEQFF. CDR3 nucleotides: TGTGCCAGCAGCGTAGATGGGACTAGCGGGGGACTGAATGAGCAGTTCTTC.